A selection of T cell receptor beta chains follows, all from one sample in a study of vaccination and CD4 T cells after COVID-19. MiXCR, applied by TCRdb to the PCR reads, yields one record per CDR3 protein. Found here are some 26,000 distinct CDR3 sequences, around 41% of them singletons; the top ten hold roughly 5%. The antigens for these receptors are not known. The material sequenced was CD4+ T cells from blood, cultured in vitro, taken about 7 months after SARS-CoV-2 vaccination. The receptors come from a human donor who had recovered from COVID-19. Both conserved end residues are part of each CDR3. D genes are given only for firm matches. Rows give clone size only sometimes, using once, few, many, or a class for an expanded clone.

clone_size,j_call,d_call,v_call,cdr3_aa,cdr3_nt
few,TRBJ1-2,.,TRBV19,CATSGGREVAIYGYTF,TGTGCCACCAGCGGTGGCAGGGAGGTCGCGATCTATGGCTACACCTTC
.,TRBJ2-7,.,TRBV28,CASSTRASSYEQYF,TGTGCCAGCAGCACTCGGGCCAGTTCCTACGAGCAGTACTTC
.,TRBJ2-7,.,TRBV6-1,CASRTTGAGEQYF,TGTGCCAGCAGAACGACTGGGGCGGGCGAGCAGTACTTC
.,TRBJ1-6,.,TRBV7-6,CASSRTALGSYNSPLHF,TGTGCCAGCAGTCGGACAGCCCTCGGCTCCTATAATTCACCCCTCCACTTT
.,TRBJ2-3,.,TRBV18,CASSPSAVPDTQYF,TGTGCCAGCTCACCATCGGCAGTCCCAGATACGCAGTATTTT
.,TRBJ2-7,TRBD1,TRBV19,CASRFGQGLSYEQYF,TGTGCCAGTAGATTCGGACAGGGCCTTTCCTACGAGCAGTACTTC
.,TRBJ2-2,.,TRBV7-9,CASSPVVRRNTGELFF,TGTGCCAGCAGCCCTGTGGTCAGGAGGAACACCGGGGAGCTGTTTTTT
medium-sized,TRBJ1-1,TRBD1,TRBV7-2,CASSPDRVGEAFF,TGTGCCAGCAGCCCCGACAGGGTGGGTGAAGCTTTCTTT
.,TRBJ2-7,TRBD2,TRBV6-1,CATGTSGIYEQYF,TGTGCCACGGGGACTAGCGGGATATACGAGCAGTACTTC
few,TRBJ1-2,.,TRBV20-1,CSASRRADNYGYTF,TGCAGTGCTAGTAGGCGGGCTGACAACTATGGCTACACCTTC
.,TRBJ2-7,.,TRBV20-1,CSAASDISSYEQYF,TGCAGTGCTGCCTCGGACATCAGCTCCTACGAGCAGTACTTC
few,TRBJ2-7,TRBD1,TRBV7-8,CASSPGQGSSYEQYF,TGTGCCAGCAGCCCGGGACAGGGCAGCTCCTACGAGCAGTACTTC
.,TRBJ2-1,TRBD2,TRBV6-5,CASSYSGRSSEQFF,TGTGCCAGCAGTTACAGCGGGAGGTCGAGTGAGCAGTTCTTC
few,TRBJ2-1,TRBD2,TRBV24-1,CATSDPGLAGNEQFF,TGTGCCACCAGTGACCCCGGACTAGCGGGCAATGAGCAGTTCTTC
few,TRBJ1-2,TRBD1,TRBV27,CASSLHRGNYGYTF,TGTGCCAGCAGTTTACACAGGGGGAACTATGGCTACACCTTC
few,TRBJ2-5,TRBD1,TRBV20-1,CSVELTGVETQYF,TGCAGTGTCGAATTGACAGGGGTGGAGACCCAGTACTTC
.,TRBJ2-5,TRBD1,TRBV25-1,CASSARTGLGETQYF,TGTGCCAGCAGTGCGAGGACAGGGCTGGGGGAGACCCAGTACTTC
few,TRBJ2-2,.,TRBV18,CASSPPTGELFF,TGTGCCAGCTCACCACCGACCGGGGAGCTGTTTTTT
once,TRBJ1-5,TRBD1,TRBV10-3,CAIRSGTGLNQPQHF,TGTGCCATCAGATCCGGGACAGGCTTAAATCAGCCCCAGCATTTT
.,TRBJ2-1,TRBD2,TRBV7-8,CASSLLAGALNEQFF,TGTGCCAGCAGCTTACTAGCGGGAGCTCTAAATGAGCAGTTCTTC
few,TRBJ1-5,.,TRBV20-1,CSASKAPTGFVGNQPQHF,TGCAGTGCTAGTAAGGCCCCAACAGGGTTTGTAGGCAATCAGCCCCAGCATTTT
few,TRBJ2-1,TRBD2,TRBV7-8,CASSSGREREQFF,TGTGCCAGCAGTTCTGGGAGGGAGAGGGAGCAGTTCTTC
.,TRBJ2-2,.,TRBV6-1,CASSQGPTGELFF,TGTGCCAGCAGTCAAGGACCCACCGGGGAGCTGTTTTTT
.,TRBJ2-7,TRBD2,TRBV27,CASSSGLAGGKREQYF,TGTGCCAGCAGTTCGGGACTAGCGGGAGGCAAGAGGGAGCAGTACTTC
.,TRBJ2-6,TRBD2,TRBV7-3,CASSLSAGAGANVLTF,TGTGCCAGCAGCTTATCGGCGGGAGCTGGGGCCAACGTCCTGACTTTC
.,TRBJ2-3,.,TRBV24-1,CATRGFTDTQYF,TGTGCCACCAGGGGGTTTACAGATACGCAGTATTTT
.,TRBJ2-5,.,TRBV5-1,CASSLVGSSGETQYF,TGCGCCAGCAGCTTGGTCGGGAGTTCTGGGGAGACCCAGTACTTC
few,TRBJ2-3,.,TRBV20-1,CSASASGTDTQYF,TGCAGTGCTAGTGCTAGCGGCACAGATACGCAGTATTTT